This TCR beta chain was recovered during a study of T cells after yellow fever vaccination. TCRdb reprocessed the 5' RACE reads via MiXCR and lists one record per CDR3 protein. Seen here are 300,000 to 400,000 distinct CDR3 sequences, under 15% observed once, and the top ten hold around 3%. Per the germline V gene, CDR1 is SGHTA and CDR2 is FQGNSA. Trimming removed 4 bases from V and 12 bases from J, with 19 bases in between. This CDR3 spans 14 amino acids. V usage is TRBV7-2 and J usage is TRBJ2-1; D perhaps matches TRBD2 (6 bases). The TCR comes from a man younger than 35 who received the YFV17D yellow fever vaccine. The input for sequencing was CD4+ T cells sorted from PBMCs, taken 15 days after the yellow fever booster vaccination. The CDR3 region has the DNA TGTGCCAGCAGCTCTCAGGAGGGGAGGTCGGCGCAGTTCTTC. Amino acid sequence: CASSSQEGRSAQFF.